Sequencing of this TCR beta chain was carried out in a study of shared clonotypes between healthy human individuals. Study overall: The cohort comprised a couple of women and three men. Their ages spanned 18 to 49 years.

Naive CD8 cells lacked CD45RO, underwent positive selection for CCR7 and left out terminally differentiated effector memory CD45RA+ cells. Adult donors, all healthy and HIV-negative, had no recent acute infections or vaccinations. Generated by immunoSEQ multiplex PCR, the TCRdb table keeps only in-frame clones and is missing some. Seen here are approximately 1.9 million clones, around 95% observed once, and the top ten hold around 1.7%. The TCR comes from a man younger than 35 in good health. Some clones in this sample may be carry-over from other donors' samples. Material for sequencing was naive CD8+ T cells from PBMCs.

The CDR3 is CASSNSTDRHAGQRFF. Here the CDR3 DNA reads TGTGCCAGCAGCAACTCAACCGACCGACACGCGGGCCAAAGGTTCTTC. The chain combines TRBV9 with TRBJ2-1; D possibly corresponds to TRBD2 (5 bases). The CDR3 contains 16 residues. Germline CDR1 and CDR2: SGDLS and YYNGEE. Trimming removed 4 bases from V and 15 bases from J, with 29 bases in between. Complete variable domain (other parts from reference TRBV9 and TRBJ2-1): DSGVTQTPKHLITATGQRVTLRCSPRSGDLSVYWYQQSLDQGLQFLIQYYNGEERAKGNILERFSAQQFPDLHSELNLSSLELGDSALYFCASSNSTDRHAGQRFFGPGTRLTVL.